Detailed here is one T cell receptor beta chain. The count of this clone is one. Its antigen remains undetermined. Base qualities are missing; no much larger clone stands one base away. This sample stems from a study of shared clonotypes between healthy human individuals (dated by TCRdb to the early 2020s). Regarding the complete study: A couple of women and a few men aged 18 to 49 years were included in the cohort. For each donor, three plates each were used for CD4 naive and CD4 memory, two plates were used for CD8 naive, and one plate was used for CD8 memory. Blood TCR repertoires of about five healthy adults were deeply sequenced to estimate repertoire size and the extent of clonotype sharing between individuals. Different laboratories and diverse techniques were used to prepare libraries and sequence TCR repertoires, to increase sequencing depth and limit assay-specific biases. Between about 0.94 and 8.9 billion PBMCs per donor were obtained by leukapheresis. Findings and caveats that apply to the study as a whole: Sampling was restricted to blood, and TCR repertoires in tissues likely differ from the TCR repertoires found in blood. Incomplete sequencing was indicated by rarefaction of sorted-subset datasets, despite the large sequencing depth. Pairwise subsampling led to the expectation that sequencing depth would affect the degree of clonotype sharing among donors. Naive subsets generally had larger estimated clonotype richness than memory subsets. Compared with non-shared clonotypes, the clonotypes found in all four sorted-subset donors had higher generation probabilities. Because the study included only a small number of donors, the genetic and exposure-history diversity represented was limited. Sharing across four donors was observed for around 5% of naive CD4, over 3% of naive CD8, 2% to 2.5% of memory CD4, and about 0.4% of memory CD8 clonotypes.

The donors were healthy, HIV-negative adults who had no recently reported acute infections or vaccinations. Every donor was a Caucasian adult residing in Nashville, Tennessee, USA. CD4+ T cells were enriched by magnetic negative selection; naive cells were then positively selected on CD45RA, and the negative fraction formed the memory subset. Blood was collected by leukapheresis, and PBMCs were isolated by Ficoll-Histopaque density gradient centrifugation and then cryopreserved in liquid nitrogen vapor phase. Analytical flow cytometry was used to check the purity and quantity of every magnetically sorted T cell population. Genomic DNA was isolated from every sorted fraction and measured by UV absorbance on a Nanodrop 2000c. TCR CDR3 regions were amplified from genomic DNA by multiplex PCR using the deep immunoSEQ assay. Extracted genomic DNA from each cell subset was spread evenly across all wells of several immunoSEQ 96-well plates, with each plate serving as a replicate. For sorted subsets, roughly 200 ng genomic DNA, equal to about 30,000 T cell genomes, was loaded into each replicate PCR. Purified libraries were quantified with a Qubit 3.0 fluorometer, sized on a Bioanalyzer 2100, and re-quantified with the KAPA Library Quantification kit. Each immunoSEQ 96-well plate was sequenced on its own single-read 150-cycle Illumina NextSeq 550 flow cell. The study's processing was this. The immunoSEQ output contained only junctional sequences without quality scores, so filtering could not match that applied to full-length reads. Sequences were annotated with PyIR, a Python wrapper for IgBLAST v1.9, using IMGT germline references to assign V/J genes and CDR3. Reads were removed for weak V/J assignments (E-value above 1e-6), missing CDR3, stop codons, out-of-frame junctions, or ambiguous translated residues. V3J clonotypes were defined as sequences sharing the same inferred V gene, J gene, and CDR3 amino acid sequence. The percentage overlap between two repertoires was calculated by dividing the number of shared unique clonotypes by the size of the smaller repertoire. Repertoire richness was assessed with RTK rarefaction, the Chao1 estimator, and Recon v2.1 estimates of unobserved clonotypes. For all TCRbeta clonotypes obtained by the gDNA method from a few donors, generation probabilities were computed with OLGA. Held by TCRdb, this immuneACCESS table contains in-frame sequences only and omits some clones. Under half of the omission traces to an unresolved V gene where checked; the cause of the rest is unknown. Clone size and the V and J calls come from that table; the DNA yielded D and trimming. Counted in this sample were about 680,000 clones; around 74% of them appeared once. Clones ranked in the top ten supply 1.5% to 2% of the sample.

From the cysteine through the phenylalanine, the CDR3 covers 15 amino acids. Only the CDR3 DNA stays, 45 bases, in frame from base 1. V and J are trimmed by 0 bases and 4 bases, and the gene matches miss 5 bases of the junction. According to the germline V gene, CDR1 reads SGHRS and CDR2 reads YFSETQ. The sample taken for sequencing was memory CD4+ T cells sorted from blood. In light of the paper, this sample's cell subset or site label describes: CD45RA-negative fraction. The V and J segments used are TRBV5-1 and TRBJ2-7, and 9 junctional nucleotides match TRBD1. This TCR was recovered from a woman aged 25-40 years in good health. The CDR3 here reads CASSLAGTGIYEQYF. Here is the DNA: TGCGCCAGCAGCTTGGCCGGGACAGGGATTTACGAGCAGTACTTC.